A selection of T cell receptor beta chains follows, all from one sample in a study of shared clonotypes between healthy human individuals. Assay: immunoSEQ multiplex PCR; the TCRdb copy retains only in-frame clones and omits some. The table includes approximately 980,000 clones, 70% to 85% detected once. Sequencing used memory CD4+ T cells sorted from blood. The receptors originated from a man between 18 and 35 years old in good health. Both conserved end residues are part of each CDR3. D genes are given only for firm matches. Rows may omit the clone size; those that give it use once, few, many or a size class.

j_call	v_call	clone_size	d_call	cdr3_aa	cdr3_nt
TRBJ1-1	TRBV6-1	few	TRBD1	CASSATGAWTEAFF	TGTGCCAGCAGTGCCACAGGGGCCTGGACTGAAGCTTTCTTT
TRBJ2-7	TRBV7-2	-	TRBD2	CASSSLAGGPSYEQYF	TGTGCCAGCAGCTCCCTAGCGGGAGGGCCCTCCTACGAGCAGTACTTC
TRBJ1-1	TRBV5-1	-	TRBD1	CASSADRAMNTEAFF	TGCGCCAGCAGCGCGGACAGGGCAATGAACACTGAAGCTTTCTTT
TRBJ1-5	TRBV19	-	TRBD1	CASSASTGGNQPQHF	TGTGCCAGTAGTGCCTCGACAGGGGGCAATCAGCCCCAGCATTTT
TRBJ2-1	TRBV7-9	-	TRBD1	CASSLWDRVGNEQFF	TGTGCCAGCAGCTTATGGGACAGGGTAGGCAATGAGCAGTTCTTC
TRBJ1-4	TRBV30	-	-	CAWSVRQSNEKLFF	TGTGCCTGGAGTGTACGGCAGTCTAATGAAAAACTGTTTTTT
TRBJ1-3	TRBV10-3	few	TRBD1	CAISMTGTISGNTIYF	TGTGCCATCAGTATGACAGGGACCATCTCTGGAAACACCATATATTTT
TRBJ1-3	TRBV30	-	-	CASLPTESGNTIYF	TGTGCCTCCCTCCCGACGGAGTCTGGAAACACCATATATTTT
TRBJ1-5	TRBV18	few	-	CASSPPGGNQPQHF	TGTGCCAGCTCACCACCGGGGGGCAATCAGCCCCAGCATTTT
TRBJ1-1	TRBV28	few	TRBD1	CASSLQGPNTEAFF	TGTGCCAGCAGCCTACAGGGGCCGAACACTGAAGCTTTCTTT
TRBJ1-5	TRBV7-9	-	-	CASSGGGDNQPQHF	TGTGCCAGCAGCGGGGGGGGAGACAATCAGCCCCAGCATTTT
TRBJ1-2	TRBV7-8	-	TRBD1	CASSLGAGQGNYGYTF	TGTGCCAGCAGCTTAGGGGCCGGACAGGGGAACTATGGCTACACCTTC
TRBJ1-5	TRBV19	-	-	CASSISQWGNQPQHF	TGTGCCAGTAGTATTAGTCAATGGGGCAATCAGCCCCAGCATTTT
TRBJ2-2	TRBV5-1	once	TRBD1	CASSSRGRDTGELFF	TGCGCCAGCAGCTCCAGGGGGCGCGACACCGGGGAGCTGTTTTTT
TRBJ2-1	TRBV29-1	-	-	CSVEPGDRATYNEQFF	TGCAGCGTTGAACCGGGAGACAGGGCCACCTACAATGAGCAGTTCTTC
TRBJ1-1	TRBV7-9	-	-	CASSHWTGTEAFF	TGTGCCAGCAGCCATTGGACGGGGACTGAAGCTTTCTTT
TRBJ2-7	TRBV7-3	-	TRBD1	CASSFGQVSEQYF	TGTGCCAGCAGCTTCGGACAGGTCTCCGAGCAGTACTTC
TRBJ1-5	TRBV28	few	-	CASSSVNQPQHF	TGTGCCAGCAGCAGTGTAAATCAGCCCCAGCATTTT
TRBJ2-7	TRBV7-8	-	TRBD1	CASSFRQGAYEQYF	TGTGCCAGCAGCTTCCGACAGGGGGCCTACGAGCAGTACTTC
TRBJ2-5	TRBV6-6	-	-	CASSRGPQETQYF	TGTGCCAGCAGCCGCGGTCCCCAAGAGACCCAGTACTTC
TRBJ1-4	TRBV19	-	-	CASSAPTALRGEKLFF	TGTGCCAGTAGCGCCCCGACGGCCCTACGCGGTGAAAAACTGTTTTTT
TRBJ2-2	TRBV9	-	TRBD2	CASSVNSGAANTGELFF	TGTGCCAGCAGCGTTAATAGCGGGGCCGCGAACACCGGGGAGCTGTTTTTT
TRBJ1-4	TRBV5-6	-	-	CASSLRFNEKLFF	TGTGCCAGCAGCTTGCGGTTTAATGAAAAACTGTTTTTT
TRBJ2-7	TRBV7-2	-	TRBD2	CASSPGVAGASYEQYF	TGTGCCAGCAGCCCTGGAGTAGCGGGCGCCTCCTACGAGCAGTACTTC
TRBJ1-2	TRBV6-6	-	TRBD1	CASSYAPGQGYGYTF	TGTGCCAGCAGTTACGCCCCGGGACAGGGGTATGGCTACACCTTC
TRBJ1-5	TRBV4-1	-	-	CASSQADRRNQPQHF	TGCGCCAGCAGCCAAGCGGACAGAAGGAATCAGCCCCAGCATTTT
TRBJ1-3	TRBV19	-	-	CASSVSGNTIYF	TGTGCCAGTAGTGTCTCTGGAAACACCATATATTTT
TRBJ1-1	TRBV18	-	-	CASSPGTMGQNTEAFF	TGTGCCAGCTCACCAGGTACAATGGGCCAGAACACTGAAGCTTTCTTT
TRBJ2-5	TRBV4-3	-	-	CASSQDEVGQETQYF	TGCGCCAGCAGCCAAGATGAGGTCGGGCAAGAGACCCAGTACTTC
TRBJ2-3	TRBV7-9	-	TRBD2	CASSFGLAGGTDTQYF	TGTGCCAGCAGCTTCGGCCTAGCGGGGGGCACAGATACGCAGTATTTT
TRBJ2-1	TRBV18	-	TRBD2	CASSPGLAGAYNEQFF	TGTGCCAGCTCACCGGGACTAGCGGGGGCCTACAATGAGCAGTTCTTC
TRBJ2-7	TRBV11-3	-	-	CASSLNQGRGAYEQYF	TGTGCCAGCAGCTTAAACCAGGGCAGGGGCGCCTACGAGCAGTACTTC
TRBJ1-1	TRBV10-1	-	TRBD1	CASSQTTGYTEAFF	TGCGCCAGCAGTCAAACGACAGGGTACACTGAAGCTTTCTTT
TRBJ1-2	TRBV5-4	-	-	CASSLIGQGNYGYTF	TGTGCCAGCAGCTTGATCGGGCAGGGGAACTATGGCTACACCTTC
TRBJ2-2	TRBV29-1	once	-	CSVGLVSTGELFF	TGCAGCGTTGGCCTAGTCAGTACCGGGGAGCTGTTTTTT
TRBJ2-5	TRBV11-2	-	TRBD2	CASSLTGGPGETQYF	TGTGCCAGCAGCTTAACGGGAGGGCCGGGAGAGACCCAGTACTTC
TRBJ2-1	TRBV5-1	-	-	CASSLDRVNNEQFF	TGCGCCAGCAGCTTGGACAGGGTAAACAATGAGCAGTTCTTC
TRBJ2-7	TRBV25-1	-	-	CASSLHHNLIREQYF	TGTGCCAGCAGCCTCCACCATAATCTCATACGAGAGCAGTACTTC
TRBJ1-5	TRBV2	-	-	CATSRGNQPQHF	TGTGCTACCAGCAGGGGAAATCAGCCCCAGCATTTT
TRBJ1-1	TRBV18	-	-	CASSPQNKNTEAFF	TGTGCCAGCTCACCGCAGAACAAGAACACTGAAGCTTTCTTT
TRBJ1-4	TRBV20-1	once	-	CSARLEKLFF	TGCAGTGCTAGACTCGAGAAACTGTTTTTT
TRBJ2-1	TRBV18	-	-	CASSPSQGGGNEQFF	TGTGCCAGCTCACCATCCCAGGGCGGTGGCAATGAGCAGTTCTTC
TRBJ1-6	TRBV7-2	-	-	CASRAGSSYNSPLHF	TGTGCCAGCCGGGCGGGAAGCTCCTATAATTCACCCCTCCACTTT